The 5 T cell receptor beta chains reported below all come from one sample, sequenced in a study of T cells in Graves' hyperthyroidism and ophthalmopathy. Amplified TCR beta CDR3 regions came from RNA transcripts. TCR CDR3 regions were first amplified by RT-PCR with HTBI primers. MiXCR, applied by TCRdb to the multiplex PCR reads, yields one record per CDR3 protein. The sample holds approximately 400,000 distinct CDR3 sequences; more than 12% are singletons and the top ten take around 28%. The material sequenced was blood. These receptors all come from a man aged 45 to 65 with Graves' ophthalmopathy.

This clonotype was seen repeatedly, ten times or more. This chain links TRBV30 with TRBJ2-3; 7 bases match TRBD1. Germline V gene data show CDR1 as GTSNPN and CDR2 as SVGIG (reference sequence). The CDR3 runs to 14 residues. The ends lost 1 base at V and 4 bases at J; junction bases unmatched: 5. The CDR3 DNA reads as TGTGCCTGGAGTGAGGGACAGTCCCCAGATACGCAGTATTTT. This encodes CAWSEGQSPDTQYF.

This clonotype has a count of ten or more. The chain joins TRBV7-9 to TRBJ2-2; weak D call: TRBD1 (5 bases). The CDR3 has 19 amino acids. Germline loops: CDR1 SEHNR, CDR2 FQNEAQ (reference sequence). Trimming stripped 4 bases from V and 2 bases from J, with 23 bases between. The CDR3 coding sequence is TGTGCCAGCAGCTCAAGACAGAAAGACAGAGATCACAACACCGGGGAGCTGTTTTTT. This codes for CASSSRQKDRDHNTGELFF.

This clonotype was recorded once. A read error may explain this, as a much larger clone is one base away. The gene calls are TRBV7-3 and TRBJ2-3, with 7 bases fitting TRBD1. Germline V gene sequence: CDR1 SGHTA, CDR2 FQGTGA. Unmatched junction bases numbered 7, after V lost 5 bases and J lost 5 bases. The CDR3 has 14 residues. The CDR3 nucleotides are TGTGCCAGCAGCATCGGACAGGTCATAGATACGCAGTATTTT. As protein: CASSIGQVIDTQYF.

Notes on this clonotype: One end of the junction is discordant with germline, which a read error may explain. V gene TRBV28 combines with J gene TRBJ1-1; D remains ambiguous. The CDR3 extends over 10 amino acids. The germline CDR1 and CDR2 sequences are MDHEN and SYDVKM. The CDR3: CASSYLLPVF. The CDR3 DNA sequence: TGTGCCAGCAGTTACCTCCTACCTGTCTTT.

This clonotype was picked up many times. The chain employs TRBV28 and TRBJ2-5; D gene ambiguous. The germline CDR1 and CDR2 sequences are MDHEN and SYDVKM. CDR3 length: 13 amino acids. Deletions cut 8 bases from V and 3 bases from J, with 13 bases between. CDR3 in amino acids: CASFELGKETQYF. CDR3 in DNA: TGTGCCAGCTTCGAATTGGGTAAAGAGACCCAGTACTTC.